The 15 T cell receptor beta chains given below trace back to one sample, sequenced in a study of molecular identifiers for immune sequencing clone quantification. TCRdb analysed the PCR reads with MiXCR anew, one entry per CDR3 protein. This sample yields about 320,000 distinct CDR3 sequences, of which roughly a fifth are seen a single time; approximately 0.8% belongs to the top ten. The sequenced material came from naive CD8+ T cells from blood, with Jurkat cell RNA spiked in. Subset meaning: FACS-sorted CD8+CD4-CCR7+CD45RA+ naive T cells. The source of these receptors is a human donor in good health. Some libraries in this study had Jurkat cell RNA spiked in.

In this sample, this clonotype turned up a few times. This chain uses TRBV19 with TRBJ1-6; D perhaps matches TRBD1 (5 bases). The CDR3 extends over 13 amino acids. V shed 5 bases and J shed 9 bases, with 11 bases lying between them. Germline assignment: CDR1 LNHDA and CDR2 SQIVND (reference sequence). Here the CDR3 DNA reads TGTGCCAGTAGTTCGACCACAGGTTCACCCCTCCACTTT. Residues: CASSSTTGSPLHF.

The gene calls are TRBV20-1 and TRBJ2-3; 8 bases align to TRBD1. CDR3 length equals 15 residues. V was pared by 6 bases and J by 6 bases, with 14 bases of the junction left unmatched. Germline CDR1 reads DFQATT; CDR2 reads SNEGSKA (reference sequence). CDR3 sequence reads: CSAIDHGQGEDTQYF. CDR3 in DNA: TGCAGTGCCATTGACCATGGACAGGGTGAGGATACGCAGTATTTT.

Remarks on this clonotype: This likely comes from a read error, as the CDR3 has no conserved phenylalanine or tryptophan at its end. The chain combines TRBV18 with TRBJ2-6, with D tentatively TRBD1 (5 bases). This CDR3 comprises 16 residues. Germline V gives CDR1 KGHSH, CDR2 LQKENI. V dropped 0 bases and J dropped 3 bases, with 9 bases sitting between them. As DNA, the CDR3 is TGTGCCAGCTCACCACCGGAAGGGGTTGGGGCCAACGTCCTGACTTCC. Encoded protein: CASSPPEGVGANVLTS.

This clonotype was detected ten times or more. The V gene is TRBV27, the J gene TRBJ1-1; the D is unclear. The CDR3 has 14 residues. Germline V gives CDR1 MNHEY, CDR2 SMNVEV (reference sequence). V lost 3 bases to trimming and J lost 0 bases, with 8 bases between them. As DNA, the CDR3 is TGTGCCAGCAGTTTCCACAGCATGAACACTGAAGCTTTCTTT. Translation: CASSFHSMNTEAFF.

The V gene is TRBV6-5, the J gene TRBJ2-6; TRBD1 matches 11 bases. V lost 2 bases to trimming and J lost 4 bases; unmatched junction nucleotides: 4. CDR1 is MNHEY and CDR2 is SVGAGI in the germline V gene. CDR3 length equals 17 residues. The CDR3 region has the DNA TGTGCCAGCAGTTACGGACAGGGGGCGCCCGGGGCCAACGTCCTGACTTTC. As protein: CASSYGQGAPGANVLTF.

This clonotype was counted many times. This chain uses TRBV6-6 with TRBJ2-1; perhaps TRBD2 as D (5 bases). CDR1 MNHNY and CDR2 SVGAGI come from the germline V gene (reference sequence). Trimming stripped 0 bases from V and 8 bases from J, with 14 bases between. This CDR3 has 15 amino acids. The CDR3 protein is CASSYSLEGQDEQFF. The CDR3 DNA follows: TGTGCCAGCAGTTACTCGTTAGAGGGCCAGGATGAGCAGTTCTTC.

This clonotype was recorded a few times. The chain carries TRBV10-3 and TRBJ2-1; D call uncertain. The germline V gene has CDR1 ENHRY and CDR2 SYGVKD. V lost 2 bases, J lost 2 bases, and 7 bases lay in between. CDR3 size: 14 residues. The CDR3 DNA is TGTGCCATCAGTGAGGTTGACACCTACAATGAGCAGTTCTTC. Protein sequence: CAISEVDTYNEQFF.

The CDR3 spells CASSEGVLPTNTGELFF. The CDR3 region has the DNA TGTGCCAGCAGTGAAGGAGTGCTGCCCACGAACACCGGGGAGCTGTTTTTT. The gene calls are TRBV2 and TRBJ2-2; unclear D gene. Per germline, CDR1 SNHLY and CDR2 FYNNEI. V gave up 1 base and J gave up 0 bases, with 12 bases separating them. CDR3 length equals 17 residues.

A word on this clonotype: This may arise from a read error, as a much more abundant clone is one base away. This sequence joins TRBV7-2 and TRBJ2-5; 10 nucleotides agree with TRBD2. This CDR3 has 14 amino acids. With 5 bases clipped from V and 2 bases from J, the junction kept 2 bases outside the gene matches. Germline CDR1 reads SGHTA; CDR2 reads FQGNSA. The CDR3 DNA reads as TGTGCCAGCAGCCATAGCGGGGGGCAAGAGACCCAGTACTTC. Translating it yields CASSHSGGQETQYF.

There are many counts of this clonotype. For the CDR3, the DNA is TGTGCCAGCAGCTTAGTCGGGTTTGCAGATACGCAGTATTTT. Protein: CASSLVGFADTQYF. J is TRBJ2-3 and V is TRBV11-2; D remains ambiguous. The V and J ends lost 1 base and 4 bases respectively, with 9 bases between them. The CDR3 is 14 residues long. In germline, CDR1 is SGHAT, CDR2 FQNNGV.

This clonotype has at least ten counts. The gene calls are TRBV12-3 or TRBV12-4 and TRBJ2-6, with a possible D match to TRBD1 (6 bases). Trimming stripped 3 bases from V and 0 bases from J, with 24 bases between. The CDR3 has 21 residues. CDR3 DNA: TGTGCCAGCAGTTTTCGGTTCCAGACAGGCCGACAGACCTCTGGGGCCAACGTCCTGACTTTC. This translates into CASSFRFQTGRQTSGANVLTF.

This clonotype was seen more than once but under ten times. The gene calls are TRBV4-1 and TRBJ2-5; weak D call: TRBD1 (6 bases). This CDR3 contains 14 residues. V dropped 1 base and J dropped 3 bases, with 9 bases sitting between them. Germline CDR1 reads MGHRA; CDR2 reads YSYEKL. In nucleotides, the CDR3 is TGCGCCAGCAGCCAAGTCCCAGGGGAAGAGACCCAGTACTTC. It codes for CASSQVPGEETQYF.

This clonotype was picked up a small number of times. The genes are TRBV11-2 and TRBJ2-3; TRBD2 matches at 14 bases. V lost 5 bases, J lost 0 bases, and 13 bases stayed unmatched. There are 20 residues in the CDR3. Germline V gene lookup returns CDR1 SGHAT and CDR2 FQNNGV. The DNA of the CDR3 is TGTGCCAGCAGCAGGCGTCCGGGACTAGCGGGGGACACTAGCACAGATACGCAGTATTTT. Its translation: CASSRRPGLAGDTSTDTQYF.

Remarks on this clonotype: With a much larger clone just one base away, this may be a read error. The chain combines TRBV6-5 with TRBJ1-5, with D possibly being TRBD1 (6 bases). Germline lookup yields CDR1 MNHEY and CDR2 SVGAGI. The CDR3 is 13 residues long. The CDR3 here is CVSMPTGPGPQHF. CDR3 DNA: TGTGTCAGCATGCCGACAGGTCCGGGTCCCCAGCATTTT.

Ten or more counts support this clonotype. The V and J genes are TRBV29-1 and TRBJ2-5, with D maybe TRBD1 (5 bases). CDR1 and CDR2 from the germline V gene are SQVTM and ANQGSEA. Trimming stripped 7 bases from V and 7 bases from J, with 10 bases between. This CDR3 is 10 amino acids long. The CDR3 here is CSAQTGTQYF. The CDR3 region has the DNA TGCAGCGCCCAAACAGGGACCCAGTACTTC. Full variable domain (missing parts from reference TRBV29-1 and TRBJ2-5): SAVISQKPSRDICQRGTSLTIQCQVDSQVTMMFWYRQQPGQSLTLIATANQGSEATYESGFVIDKFPISRPNLTFSTLTVSNMSPEDSSIYLCSAQTGTQYFGPGTRLLVL.